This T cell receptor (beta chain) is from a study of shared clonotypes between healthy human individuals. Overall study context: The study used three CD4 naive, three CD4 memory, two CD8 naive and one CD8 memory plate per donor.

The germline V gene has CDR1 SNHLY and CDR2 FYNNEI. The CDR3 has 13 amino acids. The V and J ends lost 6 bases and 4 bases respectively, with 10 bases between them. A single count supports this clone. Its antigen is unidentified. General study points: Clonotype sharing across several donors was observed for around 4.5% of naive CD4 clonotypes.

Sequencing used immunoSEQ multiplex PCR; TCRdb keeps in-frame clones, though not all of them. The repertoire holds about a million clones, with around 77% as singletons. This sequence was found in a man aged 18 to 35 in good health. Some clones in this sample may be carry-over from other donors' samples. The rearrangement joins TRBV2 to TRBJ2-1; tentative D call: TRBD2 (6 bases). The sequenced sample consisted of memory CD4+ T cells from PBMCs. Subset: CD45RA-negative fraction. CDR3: CASSGGEYNEQFF. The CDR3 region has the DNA TGTGCCAGCAGCGGAGGGGAATACAATGAGCAGTTCTTC.